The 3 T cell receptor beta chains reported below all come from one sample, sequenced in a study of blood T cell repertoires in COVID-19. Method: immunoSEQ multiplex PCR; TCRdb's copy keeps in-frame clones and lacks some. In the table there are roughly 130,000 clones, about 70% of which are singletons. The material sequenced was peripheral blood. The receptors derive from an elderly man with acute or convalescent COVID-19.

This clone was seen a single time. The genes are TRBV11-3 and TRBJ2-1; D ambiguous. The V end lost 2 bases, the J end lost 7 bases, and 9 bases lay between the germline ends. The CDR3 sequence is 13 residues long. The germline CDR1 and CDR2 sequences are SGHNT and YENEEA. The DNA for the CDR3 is TGTGCCAGCAGCTTAAGTCCAGGTAATGAGCAGTTCTTC. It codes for CASSLSPGNEQFF.

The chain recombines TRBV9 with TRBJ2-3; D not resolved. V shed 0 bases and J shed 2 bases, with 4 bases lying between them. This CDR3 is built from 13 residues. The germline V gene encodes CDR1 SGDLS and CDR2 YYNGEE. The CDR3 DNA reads TGTGCCAGCAGCGTAGCAATCACAGATACGCAGTATTTT. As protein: CASSVAITDTQYF.

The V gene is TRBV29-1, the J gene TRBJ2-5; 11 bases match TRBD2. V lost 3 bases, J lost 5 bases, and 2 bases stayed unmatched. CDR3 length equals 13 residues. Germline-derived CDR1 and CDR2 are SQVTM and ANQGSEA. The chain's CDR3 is CSVEASGGETQYF. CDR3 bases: TGCAGCGTTGAGGCTAGCGGGGGGGAGACCCAGTACTTC.